The 8 T cell receptor beta chains below come from one sample, sequenced in a study of OX40 agonist ivuxolimab in advanced cancers. Some clones are missing from TCRdb's copy, which holds only in-frame ones; the method was immunoSEQ multiplex PCR. The sample lists roughly 100,000 clones; approximately 85% were seen once. The sequencing used CD4+ or CD8+ T cells sorted from blood, collected in a trial of the OX40 agonist ivuxolimab. The receptors originated from an adult with an advanced solid tumor such as melanoma, head and neck, liver or kidney cancer.

This clone was detected a few times. The CDR3: CAWGGGRVGTDTQYF. For the CDR3, the DNA is TGTGCCTGGGGGGGTGGCAGGGTTGGCACAGATACGCAGTATTTT. J is TRBJ2-3 and V is TRBV30, with D perhaps matching TRBD1 or TRBD2 (5 bases each). The CDR3 contains 15 residues. Germline assignment: CDR1 GTSNPN and CDR2 SVGIG (reference sequence). Trimming removed 5 bases from V and 1 base from J, with 16 bases in between.

In its sample, this clone was seen a few times. This rearrangement joins TRBV7-2 to TRBJ2-7; D perhaps matches TRBD2 (5 bases). V was shortened by 3 bases and J by 6 bases, with 15 bases between the two germline ends. This CDR3 has 14 amino acids. CDR1 SGHTA and CDR2 FQGNSA come from the germline V gene. For the CDR3, the DNA is TGTGCCAGCAGCTTTGCGGGTTTAAGGTCCGAGCAGTACTTC. Amino acid sequence: CASSFAGLRSEQYF.

The chain couples TRBV19 to TRBJ2-5, with D perhaps matching TRBD1 or TRBD2 (5 bases each). Germline CDR1 LNHDA, CDR2 SQIVND (reference sequence). This CDR3 region has 15 residues. V gave up 2 bases and J gave up 5 bases, with 15 bases separating them. CDR3: CASSITQGRRETQYF. In DNA, the CDR3 is TGTGCCAGTAGTATAACTCAGGGACGGAGGGAGACCCAGTACTTC. The variable domain in full, completed from reference TRBV19 and TRBJ2-5, reads DGGITQSPKYLFRKEGQNVTLSCEQNLNHDAMYWYRQDPGQGLRLIYYSQIVNDFQKGDIAEGYSVSREKKESFPLTVTSAQKNPTAFYLCASSITQGRRETQYFGPGTRLLVL.

The chain combines TRBV10-3 with TRBJ2-5; D call uncertain. With 2 bases removed from V and 2 bases from J, the gap between germline ends came to 3 bases. This CDR3 has 12 amino acids. Per germline, CDR1 ENHRY and CDR2 SYGVKD. CDR3 region: CAISEAQETQYF. CDR3 coding DNA: TGTGCCATCAGTGAGGCGCAAGAGACCCAGTACTTC.

This chain joins TRBV7-2 and TRBJ2-1, with 7 nucleotides matching TRBD2. The trim removed 3 bases at V and 7 bases at J, leaving 3 bases unmatched. The CDR3 consists of 13 residues. Germline CDR1 reads SGHTA; CDR2 reads FQGNSA. DNA of the CDR3: TGTGCCAGCAGCTTTGCTAGCGGAAATGAGCAGTTCTTC. It translates to CASSFASGNEQFF.

V gene TRBV5-5 combines with J gene TRBJ1-1, with TRBD1 matching over 8 bases. The V segment lost 2 bases and the J segment 4 bases; nucleotides outside the gene matches: 4. The germline CDR1 and CDR2 sequences are SGHKS and YYEKEE (reference sequence). The CDR3 covers 14 residues. For the CDR3, the DNA is TGTGCCAGCAGCTTCCGACAGGGGTCCACTGAAGCTTTCTTT. Its translation: CASSFRQGSTEAFF.

The chain uses TRBV28 and TRBJ1-4; D possibly corresponds to TRBD1 (5 bases). The CDR3 has 14 amino acids. Trimming removed 2 bases from V and 5 bases from J, with 9 bases in between. Germline-derived CDR1 and CDR2 are MDHEN and SYDVKM. CDR3 amino acids: CASSLRQRNEKLFF. The CDR3 nucleotides are TGTGCCAGCAGTTTAAGACAGAGAAATGAAAAACTGTTTTTT.

V is TRBV7-6 and J is TRBJ2-5; D not resolved. Germline loops: CDR1 SGHVS, CDR2 FNYEAQ. The CDR3 length is 15 residues. V was clipped by 4 bases and J by 5 bases, with 17 bases between them. The CDR3 DNA is TGTGCCAGCAGCTACCGACCGAGGATGGGGGAGACCCAGTACTTC. It translates to CASSYRPRMGETQYF.